Listed below are T cell receptor beta chains from one sample, sequenced in a study of cytomegalovirus exposure and HLA in healthy donors. Assay: immunoSEQ multiplex PCR; the TCRdb copy retains only in-frame clones and omits some. The sample yields over 150,000 clones, 86% seen once. Input material: PBMCs. These receptors all come from a man between 18 and 29 years old in good health and CMV-seropositive. Both conserved end residues are part of each CDR3. The D gene is left open where the match is weak.

D gene: NA; J gene: TRBJ1-5; V gene: TRBV7-8; CDR3 protein: CASSFHEGNQPQHF
D gene: NA; J gene: TRBJ1-1; V gene: TRBV10-2; CDR3 protein: CASSEQGWTEAFF
D gene: NA; J gene: TRBJ1-1; V gene: TRBV2; CDR3 protein: CASSDLAVNTEAFF
D gene: TRBD1; J gene: TRBJ1-2; V gene: TRBV2; CDR3 protein: CASREGQANYGYTF
D gene: TRBD2; J gene: TRBJ2-5; V gene: TRBV18; CDR3 protein: CASSPPGLAGGGQETQYF
D gene: TRBD2; J gene: TRBJ2-3; V gene: TRBV6-5; CDR3 protein: CASSYSTSGGADTQYF
D gene: NA; J gene: TRBJ1-3; V gene: TRBV30; CDR3 protein: CAWSVLGAAGNTIYF
D gene: TRBD1; J gene: TRBJ2-7; V gene: TRBV13; CDR3 protein: CASSRTGDSYEQYF
D gene: NA; J gene: TRBJ2-2; V gene: TRBV4-2; CDR3 protein: CASSQDYREMNGELFF
D gene: NA; J gene: TRBJ1-1; V gene: TRBV2; CDR3 protein: CASSGVVDSWNTEAFF
D gene: TRBD1; J gene: TRBJ2-2; V gene: TRBV4-1; CDR3 protein: CASSQGPTGVGNTGELFF